What follows are 28 T cell receptor beta chains derived from one specimen sequenced in a study of cytomegalovirus exposure and HLA in healthy donors. Primers included in the PCR were 60 Vbeta and 13 Jbeta primers. TCRdb keeps only in-frame clones here, not all; method: immunoSEQ multiplex PCR. The table includes around 140,000 clones, about 84% detected once. The sequenced sample consisted of PBMCs. Receptors originate from a man in his fifties or sixties in good health and CMV-seronegative.

The gene calls are TRBV4-1 and TRBJ1-1; possible D gene TRBD1, 6 bases. Germline V gene sequence: CDR1 MGHRA, CDR2 YSYEKL. This CDR3 spans 16 amino acids. Trimming removed 1 base from V and 1 base from J, with 13 bases in between. The CDR3 protein is CASSQGSGHQNTEAFF. The CDR3 coding sequence is TGCGCCAGCAGCCAAGGCTCGGGACACCAGAACACTGAAGCTTTCTTT.

Concerning this clone: At one of its ends the junction is not consistent with the germline gene, which may arise from a read error. The chain employs TRBV10-3 and TRBJ2-5; 8 nucleotides agree with TRBD1. The CDR3 length is 14 residues. Germline CDR1 ENHRY, CDR2 SYGVKD. The CDR3: CAISRTGQSETRYF. The CDR3 coding sequence is TGTGCCATCAGTCGGACAGGGCAGTCGGAGACCCGGTACTTC.

J is TRBJ2-3 and V is TRBV5-1; 7 nucleotides agree with TRBD1. The germline V gene has CDR1 SGHRS and CDR2 YFSETQ. The CDR3 runs 16 residues. The V segment lost 0 bases and the J segment 7 bases; nucleotides outside the gene matches: 11. The CDR3 here is CASSLEGTDRGHTQYF. CDR3 coding DNA: TGCGCCAGCAGCTTGGAGGGGACAGACCGAGGGCATACGCAGTATTTT.

The chain joins TRBV5-6 to TRBJ2-7; the match to TRBD1 covers 7 bases. Trimming cost V 1 base and J 0 bases; bases outside gene matches: 4. CDR3 length: 15 amino acids. CDR1 and CDR2 (germline): SGHDT, YYEEEE. The CDR3 spells CASSLTGQFSYEQYF. The DNA of the CDR3 is TGTGCCAGCAGCTTGACGGGACAGTTCTCCTACGAGCAGTACTTC.

This chain joins TRBV5-4 and TRBJ2-2, with 9 bases fitting TRBD1. The CDR3 spans 15 residues. J lost 7 bases, V lost 2 bases, and 6 bases had no gene match. Germline V gene sequence: CDR1 SGHNT, CDR2 YYREEE (reference sequence). The CDR3 DNA reads TGTGCCAGCAGCTTAGGACAGGGGAAAAGCGGGGAGCTGTTTTTT. It yields the protein CASSLGQGKSGELFF. The variable domain in full, with the rest retrieved from reference TRBV5-4 and TRBJ2-2, is ETGVTQSPTHLIKTRGQQVTLRCSSQSGHNTVSWYQQALGQGPQFIFQYYREEENGRGNFPPRFSGLQFPNYSSELNVNALELDDSALYLCASSLGQGKSGELFFGEGSRLTVL.

This clone showed up just once. The chain joins TRBV11-2 to TRBJ2-1, with 11 bases aligning to TRBD2. This CDR3 has 17 residues. Germline CDR1 reads SGHAT; CDR2 reads FQNNGV. The V gene end was trimmed by 0 bases and the J gene end by 3 bases; junction bases not matched to a gene: 4. This chain's CDR3 is CASSLDRGTSGYNEQFF. The CDR3 region has the DNA TGTGCCAGCAGCTTAGATAGGGGGACTAGCGGCTACAATGAGCAGTTCTTC.

This chain connects TRBV2 to TRBJ2-1; TRBD2 matches at 8 bases. This CDR3 has 15 amino acids. The V gene's germline CDR1 is SNHLY and CDR2 FYNNEI. V shed 9 bases and J 5 bases; nucleotides not matched to a gene: 12. This chain's CDR3 is CARRRVAGLDNEQFF. Here the CDR3 DNA reads TGTGCCAGACGCAGGGTAGCGGGACTGGACAATGAGCAGTTCTTC.

The CDR3, as DNA: TGTGCCAGCAGTCGGGACAGTGGTGCGAATCAGCCCCAGCATTTT. As protein: CASSRDSGANQPQHF. The V call is TRBV6-4, the J call TRBJ1-5, with TRBD1 matching over 7 bases. With V trimmed by 5 bases and J by 4 bases, 8 bases remained unmatched. The germline V gene encodes CDR1 MRHNA and CDR2 SNTAGT. The CDR3 is made up of 15 amino acids.

This rearrangement joins TRBV4-2 to TRBJ1-1; D might be TRBD1 (6 bases). V lost 0 bases and J 1 base, leaving 9 bases between the germline ends. The CDR3 consists of 15 residues. CDR1 is LGHNA and CDR2 is YNFKEQ in the germline V gene. CDR3 loop: CASSQEPGQNTEAFF. CDR3 nucleotide sequence: TGTGCCAGCAGCCAAGAGCCGGGACAGAACACTGAAGCTTTCTTT.

The chain recombines TRBV4-2 with TRBJ2-1; D perhaps matches TRBD2 (5 bases). V dropped 0 bases and J dropped 4 bases, with 13 bases sitting between them. Germline values: CDR1 LGHNA, CDR2 YNFKEQ. The CDR3 is 16 residues long. Here the CDR3 reads CASSQEAQRLYNEQFF. DNA of the CDR3: TGTGCCAGCAGCCAAGAGGCCCAGCGGTTGTACAATGAGCAGTTCTTC.

The gene calls are TRBV27 and TRBJ2-1; 8 nucleotides align to TRBD2. The CDR3 consists of 16 residues. The germline V gene encodes CDR1 MNHEY and CDR2 SMNVEV (reference sequence). V lost 4 bases to trimming and J lost 7 bases; unmatched junction nucleotides: 12. The CDR3 spells CASSSTPGLVGNEQFF. For the CDR3, the DNA is TGTGCCAGCAGTTCGACGCCGGGACTAGTGGGTAATGAGCAGTTCTTC.

In this sample, this clone turned up once. The rearrangement uses TRBV28 and TRBJ2-7; possible D gene TRBD1, 6 bases. CDR1 and CDR2 from the germline V gene are MDHEN and SYDVKM. The CDR3 contains 14 residues. The V end was cut by 4 bases, the J end by 2 bases, with 12 bases between. CDR3 coding DNA: TGTGCCAGCAGTTCACCGGGACACACCTACGAGCAGTACTTC. It specifies CASSSPGHTYEQYF.

The CDR3 DNA reads TGTGCCAGCAGTAATTTAAGCGGGGGGCCATCCTACGAGCAGTACTTC. Encoded protein: CASSNLSGGPSYEQYF. This chain links TRBV28 with TRBJ2-7, with 9 bases lining up with TRBD2. From germline, CDR1 is MDHEN and CDR2 SYDVKM. V was clipped by 5 bases and J by 1 base; unmatched bases: 9. The CDR3 extends over 16 amino acids. Supplemented by reference TRBV28 and TRBJ2-7, the full variable domain reads DVKVTQSSRYLVKRTGEKVFLECVQDMDHENMFWYRQDPGLGLRLIYFSYDVKMKEKGDIPEGYSVSREKKERFSLILESASTNQTSMYLCASSNLSGGPSYEQYFGPGTRLTVT.

The chain uses TRBV30 and TRBJ1-1; 7 bases match TRBD1. V lost 3 bases, J lost 7 bases, and 11 bases stayed unmatched. Germline values: CDR1 GTSNPN, CDR2 SVGIG (reference sequence). CDR3 length: 14 amino acids. CDR3 nucleotides: TGTGCCTGGAGATTCTCCGGGACAGCGGGTGAAGCTTTCTTT. Residues: CAWRFSGTAGEAFF.

This clone was counted between two and nine times. V gene TRBV11-1 combines with J gene TRBJ1-1; D is ambiguous. The V gene lost 2 bases and the J gene lost 1 base, with 11 bases spanning the gap. CDR3 length equals 15 residues. Germline V gene data show CDR1 as SGHAT and CDR2 as FQDESV (reference sequence). Here the CDR3 reads CASSLPLAGNTEAFF. CDR3 nucleotide sequence: TGTGCCAGCAGCTTACCCCTCGCGGGGAACACTGAAGCTTTCTTT.

There are a few counts of this clone. The germline gene is not matched at one end of the junction; a read error may be the cause. The chain couples TRBV7-9 to TRBJ2-7; no clear D gene. CDR3 length: 12 amino acids. Germline assignment: CDR1 SEHNR and CDR2 FQNEAQ (reference sequence). DNA of the CDR3: TGTTCCAGCAGCGTCAGCGATTACGAGCAGTACTTC. Its protein product is CSSSVSDYEQYF.

This chain connects TRBV5-4 to TRBJ2-5, with TRBD2 matching 10 bases. With 3 bases clipped from V and 4 bases from J, the junction kept 9 bases outside the gene matches. Germline CDR1 is SGHNT and CDR2 is YYREEE (reference sequence). There are 16 residues in the CDR3. The CDR3 spells CASSSQRGGRGETQYF. CDR3 in DNA: TGTGCCAGCAGCTCTCAGCGGGGGGGCCGTGGAGAGACCCAGTACTTC.

CDR3 in amino acids: CASSQAGTGVVNYGYTF. The CDR3 coding sequence is TGCGCCAGCAGCCAGGCCGGGACAGGGGTCGTCAACTATGGCTACACCTTC. The J gene is TRBJ1-2, the V gene TRBV4-1, with 10 bases matching TRBD1. Germline V gene lookup returns CDR1 MGHRA and CDR2 YSYEKL. The CDR3 is 17 residues long. J was trimmed by 2 bases and V by 3 bases; bases with no gene match: 9.

This rearrangement joins TRBV7-2 to TRBJ1-1; 8 bases agree with TRBD1. J was trimmed by 5 bases and V by 4 bases; bases with no gene match: 3. Per the germline V gene, CDR1 is SGHTA and CDR2 is FQGNSA. The CDR3 totals 13 residues. DNA for the CDR3: TGTGCCAGCAGCTACGACAGGGGAACTGAAGCTTTCTTT. Its protein is CASSYDRGTEAFF.

The chain couples TRBV5-4 to TRBJ2-5; D might be TRBD2 (7 bases). Looked up from germline, CDR1 is SGHNT and CDR2 is YYREEE (reference sequence). V gave up 1 base and J gave up 5 bases, with 15 bases separating them. The CDR3 spans 15 residues. CDR3 protein: CASSLRGRGVETQYF. The DNA for the CDR3 is TGTGCCAGCAGCTTGAGGGGGAGGGGGGTCGAGACCCAGTACTTC.

This clone was seen a few times. The gene calls are TRBV7-2 and TRBJ1-6; a weak D match, TRBD1 (6 bases). The V gene lost 1 base and the J gene lost 7 bases, with 8 bases spanning the gap. The CDR3 has 14 residues. Germline-derived CDR1 and CDR2 are SGHTA and FQGNSA. CDR3 bases: TGTGCCAGCAGCTTAGTTAGGGGGAATTCACCCCTCCACTTT. It translates to CASSLVRGNSPLHF.

CDR3 residues: CASSSTGTSGNTGELFF. The CDR3 DNA sequence: TGTGCCAGCAGCTCAACCGGGACTAGCGGGAACACCGGGGAGCTGTTTTTT. The V call is TRBV5-7, the J call TRBJ2-2; 11 nucleotides align to TRBD2. TRBV5-7 is reported as an ORF; its role is uncertain. V shed 3 bases, J shed 1 base, and the junction held 5 bases outside the gene matches. The length of the CDR3 is 17 residues.

The chain couples TRBV11-2 to TRBJ2-7; D is perhaps TRBD2 (6 bases). Trimming cost V 4 bases and J 2 bases, with 15 bases left between them. Germline V gives CDR1 SGHAT, CDR2 FQNNGV. CDR3 size: 15 residues. DNA of the CDR3: TGTGCCAGCAGCTGGGCCGGGACTCAGACCTACGAGCAGTACTTC. It encodes CASSWAGTQTYEQYF.

Notes on this clone: Because the CDR3 is missing its conserved closing phenylalanine or tryptophan, this is likely a read error. It is unclear where the CDR3 begins or ends on the DNA, so no DNA is shown, and the CDR3 is as TCRdb lists it. The V and J genes are TRBV11-2 and TRBJ1-1. The CDR3 spans 11 amino acids, including both terminal residues. The germline V gene has CDR1 SGHAT and CDR2 FQNNGV. This CDR3 is CASSLGVEVNI.

The V call is TRBV29-1, the J call TRBJ2-1; D may be TRBD2 (6 bases). The CDR3 consists of 19 residues. Deletions cut 4 bases from V and 0 bases from J, with 25 bases between. Germline V gene sequence: CDR1 SQVTM, CDR2 ANQGSEA. The CDR3 is CSVALWDGGVSSSYNEQFF. As DNA, the CDR3 is TGCAGCGTTGCCCTTTGGGATGGCGGGGTTTCAAGCTCCTACAATGAGCAGTTCTTC.

V is TRBV2 and J is TRBJ2-2, with 13 bases identical to TRBD2. The germline gives CDR1 SNHLY, CDR2 FYNNEI. The junction had 5 bases not matched to a gene; V was cut back by 6 bases and J by 7 bases. The CDR3 extends over 15 amino acids. The CDR3 sequence is CASSFRLAGGGELFF. In nucleotides, the CDR3 is TGTGCCAGCAGCTTTCGACTAGCGGGGGGCGGGGAGCTGTTTTTT.

The genes are TRBV28 and TRBJ1-2; 8 nucleotides align to TRBD1. The trim removed 4 bases at V and 2 bases at J, leaving 15 bases unmatched. Germline CDR1 and CDR2: MDHEN and SYDVKM. The CDR3 is 18 residues long. As DNA, the CDR3 is TGTGCCAGCAGTTCAGGGGGCATTAGAGAAACGTTAAACTATGGCTACACCTTC. Translation gives CASSSGGIRETLNYGYTF.

This chain links TRBV5-5 with TRBJ2-3; 8 bases agree with TRBD1. Trimming took 4 bases from V and 6 from J; bases not matched to a gene: 10. This CDR3 contains 15 residues. CDR1 SGHKS and CDR2 YYEKEE come from the germline V gene (reference sequence). In nucleotides, the CDR3 is TGTGCCAGCAGCCTCCGGGACAGGTCCCGGGATACGCAGTATTTT. This encodes CASSLRDRSRDTQYF.